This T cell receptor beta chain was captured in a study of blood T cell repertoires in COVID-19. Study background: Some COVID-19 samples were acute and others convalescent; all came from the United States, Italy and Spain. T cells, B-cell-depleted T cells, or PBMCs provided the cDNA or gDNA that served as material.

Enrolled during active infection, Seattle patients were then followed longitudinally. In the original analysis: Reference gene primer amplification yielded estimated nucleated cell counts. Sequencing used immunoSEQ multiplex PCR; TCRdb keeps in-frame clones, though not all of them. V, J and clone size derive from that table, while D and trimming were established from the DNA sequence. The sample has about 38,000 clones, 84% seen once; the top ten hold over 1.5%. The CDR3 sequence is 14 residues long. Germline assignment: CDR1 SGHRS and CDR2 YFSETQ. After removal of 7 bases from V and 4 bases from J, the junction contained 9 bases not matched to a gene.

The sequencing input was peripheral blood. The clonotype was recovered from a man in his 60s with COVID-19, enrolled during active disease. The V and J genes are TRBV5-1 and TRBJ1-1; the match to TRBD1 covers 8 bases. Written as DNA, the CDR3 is TGCGCCAGCGGGTCCGGGACAGGAAGCACTGAAGCTTTCTTT. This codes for CASGSGTGSTEAFF.